This T cell receptor beta chain was retrieved from a study of blood T cell repertoires in COVID-19. Across the study: The study drew acute and convalescent COVID-19 samples from the United States, Italy and Spain.

In terms of age and location, participants ranged from roughly 18 to 100 years and lived in about two dozen US areas. Participant reports of clinical history set cohort assignment. Original handling: Using reference gene primer amplification, nucleated cell counts were estimated. Measured with immunoSEQ multiplex PCR; TCRdb has only the in-frame clones, and not every one. The V and J calls and clone size come from that table; D and trimming were worked out from the DNA. The sample contains 320,000 or so clones, under 90% of which appear only once. With 1 base removed from V and 0 bases from J, the gap between germline ends came to 7 bases. This CDR3 is 14 amino acids long. Germline CDR1 and CDR2: SGHNT and YYREEE (reference sequence).

The rearrangement links TRBV5-4 to TRBJ1-1; D gene ambiguous. Sequencing input: PBMCs or T cells enriched from blood (not recorded which). The sequence derives from a man aged 55 to 70 who had recovered from COVID-19. Written as DNA, the CDR3 is TGTGCCAGCAGCTTGAAGCTCATGAACACTGAAGCTTTCTTT. It translates to CASSLKLMNTEAFF.